The source of this T cell receptor (beta chain) is a study of shared clonotypes between healthy human individuals. The CDR3 length is 15 residues. CDR1 SSHAT and CDR2 FNYEAQ come from the germline V gene (reference sequence). V was clipped by 5 bases and J by 4 bases; unmatched bases: 8. The assay was immunoSEQ multiplex PCR, and TCRdb's table has in-frame clones only and misses some. The sample lists 600,000 to 750,000 clones, about nine tenths occurring once. V usage is TRBV7-7 and J usage is TRBJ2-1; 7 bases match TRBD2. The receptor comes from a man younger than 35 in good health. Some clones in this sample may be carry-over from other donors' samples. Sequencing was performed on memory CD8+ T cells from PBMCs. Subset denoted: CD45RO+ cells pooled with CCR7-negative TemRA cells. The CDR3 reads CASSPGLRTYNEQFF. In DNA form, the CDR3 reads TGTGCCAGCAGCCCGGGACTACGTACGTACAATGAGCAGTTCTTC.